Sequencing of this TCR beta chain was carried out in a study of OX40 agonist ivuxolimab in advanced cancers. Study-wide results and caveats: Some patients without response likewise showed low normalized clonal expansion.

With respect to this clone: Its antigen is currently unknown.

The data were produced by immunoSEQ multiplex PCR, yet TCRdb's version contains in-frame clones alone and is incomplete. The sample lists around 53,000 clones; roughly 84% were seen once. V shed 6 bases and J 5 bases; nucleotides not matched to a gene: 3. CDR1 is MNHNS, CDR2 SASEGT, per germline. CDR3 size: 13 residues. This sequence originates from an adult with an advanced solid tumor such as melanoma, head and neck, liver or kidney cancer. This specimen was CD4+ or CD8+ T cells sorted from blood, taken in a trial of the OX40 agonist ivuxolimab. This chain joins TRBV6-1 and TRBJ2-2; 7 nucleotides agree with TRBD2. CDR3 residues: CASRKLATGELFF. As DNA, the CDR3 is TGTGCCAGCAGAAAACTAGCGACCGGGGAGCTGTTTTTT.